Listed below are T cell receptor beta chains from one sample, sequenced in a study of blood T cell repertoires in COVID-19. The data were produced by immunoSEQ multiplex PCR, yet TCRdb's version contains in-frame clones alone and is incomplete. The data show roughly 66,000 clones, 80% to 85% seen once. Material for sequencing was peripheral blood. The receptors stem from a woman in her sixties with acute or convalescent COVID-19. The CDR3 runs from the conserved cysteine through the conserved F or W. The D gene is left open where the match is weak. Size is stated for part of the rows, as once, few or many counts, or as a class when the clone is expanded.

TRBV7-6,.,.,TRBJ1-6,TGTGCCAGCAGCTTAGTAAATTCACCCCTCCACTTT,CASSLVNSPLHF
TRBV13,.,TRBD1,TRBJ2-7,TGTGCCAGCAGCCCGCCCGGGACAGGGGAGAGGGAGCAGTACTTC,CASSPPGTGEREQYF
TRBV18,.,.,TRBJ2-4,TGTGCCAGCTCCCAGGGCTCCGGAAACATTCAGTACTTC,CASSQGSGNIQYF
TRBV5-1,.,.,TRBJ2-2,TGCGCCAGCAGCTTATACAAGAACACCGGGGAGCTGTTTTTT,CASSLYKNTGELFF
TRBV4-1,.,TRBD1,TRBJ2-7,TGCGCCAGCAGCCAAGACCGACAGGGGAACTACGAGCAGTACTTC,CASSQDRQGNYEQYF
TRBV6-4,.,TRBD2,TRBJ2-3,TGTGCCAGCAGTGAATCAGCGGGGGGGCCGGCGCAGTATTTT,CASSESAGGPAQYF
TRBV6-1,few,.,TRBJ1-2,TGTGCCAGCAGTGAACAGGTGGTCCCCGGTGACGGCTACACCTTC,CASSEQVVPGDGYTF
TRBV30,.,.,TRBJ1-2,TGTGCCTGGAGTAAGGGGCTATCTTACGGCTACACCTTC,CAWSKGLSYGYTF
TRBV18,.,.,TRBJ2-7,TGTGCCAGCTCACCACGCGCCCCCGCCGTCACAGTTGGAACCGAGCAGTACTTC,CASSPRAPAVTVGTEQYF
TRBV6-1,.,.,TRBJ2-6,TGTGCCAGCAGTGAAAGAGGGGGAGGGGCCAACGTCCTGACTTTC,CASSERGGGANVLTF
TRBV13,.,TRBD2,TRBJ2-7,TGTGCCAGCAGCTTAAGCCTAGCGGGGGTCTGGGAGCAGTACTTC,CASSLSLAGVWEQYF
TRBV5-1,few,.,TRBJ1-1,TGCGCCAGCAGCCCTCGGGGGGACCAGAACACTGAAGCTTTCTTT,CASSPRGDQNTEAFF
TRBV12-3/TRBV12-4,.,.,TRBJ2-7,TGTGCCAGCAGGTTGCGGGACGAGCAGTACTTC,CASRLRDEQYF
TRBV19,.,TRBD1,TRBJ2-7,TGTGCCAGTAGTATTGGACAGGACCGCTCCTACGAGCAGTACTTC,CASSIGQDRSYEQYF
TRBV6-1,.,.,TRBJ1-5,TGTGCCAGCAGTGAAGCTGGCCTGAGCAATCAGCCCCAGCATTTT,CASSEAGLSNQPQHF
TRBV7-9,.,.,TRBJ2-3,TGTGCCAGCAGCCAGGAGGGTCGAAGCACAGATACGCAGTATTTT,CASSQEGRSTDTQYF
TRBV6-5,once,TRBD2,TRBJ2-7,TGTGCCAGCAGTCCCACTTATGGGGGGGGATACGAGCAGTACTTC,CASSPTYGGGYEQYF
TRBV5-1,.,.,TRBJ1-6,TGCGCCAGCCATACAGGGATAAATTCACCCCTCCACTTT,CASHTGINSPLHF
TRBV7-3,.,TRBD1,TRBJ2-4,TGTGCCAGCAGCTTAACAGGGACAGGGTACGACATTCAGTACTTC,CASSLTGTGYDIQYF
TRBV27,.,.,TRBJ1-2,TGTGCCAGCAGTCCCCAGGGGTCTGGCTACACCTTC,CASSPQGSGYTF
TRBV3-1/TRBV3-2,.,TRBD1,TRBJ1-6,TGTGCCAGCAGCCGAGGGACAGGGAATAATTCACCCCTCCACTTT,CASSRGTGNNSPLHF
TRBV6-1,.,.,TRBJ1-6,TGTGCCAGCAGTGAAGTTGGAGGTTCACCCCTCCACTTT,CASSEVGGSPLHF
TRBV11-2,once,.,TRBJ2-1,TGTGCCAGCAGCTTAAGAGGGGGGGTCAACTTTCGCTCCTACAATGAGCAGTTCTTC,CASSLRGGVNFRSYNEQFF